These T cell receptor beta chains were read from a single sample in a study of blood T cell repertoires in COVID-19. The data were produced by immunoSEQ multiplex PCR, yet TCRdb's version contains in-frame clones alone and is incomplete. The table records 150,000 to 200,000 clones, about 88% of them present only once. The sequenced material came from peripheral blood. All receptors derive from a human donor in a cohort sampled during active COVID-19. The CDR3 runs from the conserved cysteine through the conserved F or W. D genes are given only for firm matches. Size values are once, few and many counts, or a class for expanded clones, and some rows have none.

TRBV4-2	.	.	TRBJ2-1	TGTGCCAGCAGCCTCACCCCCCTTAGCGCTAAAGACTACAATGAGCAGTTCTTC	CASSLTPLSAKDYNEQFF
TRBV19	.	.	TRBJ1-5	TGTGCCAGTACTGACGTTCGTTGGAGTGGCAATCAGCCCCAGCATTTT	CASTDVRWSGNQPQHF
TRBV6-6	TRBD1	.	TRBJ2-7	TGTGCCAGCAGCTACACAGGGGTCGAGCAGTACTTC	CASSYTGVEQYF
TRBV5-1	TRBD2	.	TRBJ2-3	TGCGCCAGCAGCTTGGGGGGGACTAGCGGGACAGATACGCAGTATTTT	CASSLGGTSGTDTQYF
TRBV9	TRBD1	.	TRBJ2-3	TGTGCCAGCAGCCTACAGGGGCGGGATACGCAGTATTTT	CASSLQGRDTQYF
TRBV30	TRBD1	.	TRBJ2-7	TGTGCCTGGAGTGTACTTCGACAGGGGGTTTACGAGCAGTACTTC	CAWSVLRQGVYEQYF
TRBV28	.	.	TRBJ1-3	TGTGCCAGCAGTTTGCGGGCCCTCTCTGGAAACACCATATATTTT	CASSLRALSGNTIYF
TRBV5-1	.	.	TRBJ1-1	TGCGCCAGCAGCTTTCGGACTGGGACTGAAGCTTTCTTT	CASSFRTGTEAFF
TRBV4-2	TRBD2	.	TRBJ2-1	TGTGCCAGCAGCCACTCTCCCGGGACTAGTAACAATGAGCAGTTCTTC	CASSHSPGTSNNEQFF
TRBV4-3	.	.	TRBJ2-3	TGCGCCAGCAGCCAAGGGAACGCGGGGGCGAGCACAGATACGCAGTATTTT	CASSQGNAGASTDTQYF
TRBV27	.	.	TRBJ2-1	TGTGCCAGCAGTCACGGACTAGGGGGCAATGAGCAGTTCTTC	CASSHGLGGNEQFF
TRBV7-2	.	.	TRBJ1-2	TGTGCCAGCAGCTCGGGACACCTCTATGGCTACACCTTC	CASSSGHLYGYTF
TRBV7-9	.	.	TRBJ2-5	TGTGCCAGCAGCTCACTCCAGGGTAAATACGAGACCCAGTACTTC	CASSSLQGKYETQYF
TRBV28	.	few	TRBJ1-2	TGTGCCAGCACTTTTAGGGGCGCGTGGTATGGCTACACCTTC	CASTFRGAWYGYTF
TRBV10-3	.	.	TRBJ2-7	TGTGCCATCAGTGAGTGGAAGGAGGGGCAGTACTTC	CAISEWKEGQYF
TRBV6-2/TRBV6-3	.	.	TRBJ2-3	TGTGCCAGCAGTTGGGGCGGGGCGAAAGATACGCAGTATTTT	CASSWGGAKDTQYF